This T cell receptor beta chain was identified during a study of identifying expanded T cells in peripheral blood. Study results and caveats: Differentially abundant clones: around 1.1 between replicates, around 17 at around 14 days, around 19 at four. Roughly two-week clone count variance significantly increased as total template count grew.

The data were produced by immunoSEQ multiplex PCR, yet TCRdb's version contains in-frame clones alone and is incomplete. The repertoire includes around 100,000 clones, roughly 88% of them detected once, and 5.5% to 6.5% sits in the top ten. Note on this clone: Antigen unknown.

The TCR sequence derives from a person aged 18-69 years in good health. Sample: blood.

This CDR3 reads CASSLAIDRETQYF. CDR3 nucleotides: TGCGCCAGCAGCTTGGCCATTGACCGGGAGACCCAGTACTTC. The rearrangement joins TRBV5-1 to TRBJ2-5; D ambiguous. This CDR3 spans 14 amino acids. Germline V lookup: CDR1 SGHRS, CDR2 YFSETQ. The ends were cut back, 0 bases at V and 5 bases at J, with 11 bases in the middle.